This T cell receptor beta chain was captured by sequencing in a study of T cells in Graves' hyperthyroidism and ophthalmopathy. RNA transcripts served as the template for amplifying TCR beta CDR3 regions. HTBI primers were used for first-round RT-PCR of the TCR CDR3. MiXCR was run by TCRdb on the multiplex PCR reads, yielding one entry per CDR3 protein. The repertoire holds about 300,000 distinct CDR3 sequences, approximately 15% seen once, with 7.9% in the top ten. The table lists this clonotype with a few counts. Its matching antigen is unknown. Study-wide points: The model's output predicted ophthalmopathy at a median of 6.5 months prior to onset.

The V gene's germline CDR1 is SQVTM and CDR2 ANQGSEA. The CDR3 loop spans 13 amino acids. After removal of 2 bases from V and 1 base from J, the junction contained 2 bases not matched to a gene. Aged 18 to 65, the patients had hyperthyroidism that was newly diagnosed and had lasted under 2 months. The receptor comes from a middle-aged woman with Graves' hyperthyroidism. This chain joins TRBV29-1 and TRBJ2-7; TRBD1 matches 7 bases. Source material: blood. The CDR3 spells CSVETDRSYEQYF. The DNA for the CDR3 is TGCAGCGTTGAAACGGACAGGTCCTACGAGCAGTACTTC.